Below, 28 T cell receptor beta chains from the same sample are listed, as sequenced in a study of beta chain features in type 1 diabetes. Reverse transcription of all isolated RNA meant that expressed TCRB transcripts were sequenced. The method was immunoSEQ multiplex PCR; TCRdb's version includes in-frame clones alone and lacks a portion of them. Among 250,000 or so clones listed, about 30% were seen once. The sequenced sample consisted of central memory CD4+ T cells from blood. The receptors derive from a man between 25 and 39 years old in good health.

This clone was seen a few times. V and J are TRBV29-1 and TRBJ2-3, with D possibly TRBD2 on 6 matching bases. V was clipped by 8 bases and J by 0 bases, with 18 bases between them. The CDR3 sequence is 15 residues long. Germline assignment: CDR1 SQVTM and CDR2 ANQGSEA. In DNA, the CDR3 is TGCAGCTCTCGAGGGCGGGGAGCTAGCACAGATACGCAGTATTTT. It translates to CSSRGRGASTDTQYF.

The table lists this clone with a few counts. This chain links TRBV11-2 with TRBJ2-2; D uncertain. This CDR3 has 13 amino acids. V lost 3 bases, J lost 4 bases, and 6 bases lay in between. Per germline, CDR1 SGHAT and CDR2 FQNNGV. CDR3 region: CASSFESTGELFF. CDR3 coding DNA: TGTGCCAGCAGCTTCGAAAGCACCGGGGAGCTGTTTTTT.

The rearrangement uses TRBV6-5 and TRBJ2-3, with 10 bases lining up with TRBD2. The CDR3 length is 15 residues. CDR1 MNHEY and CDR2 SVGAGI come from the germline V gene. The junction had 7 bases not matched to a gene; V was cut back by 2 bases and J by 8 bases. CDR3 protein: CASSYLAGAQGTQYF. CDR3 in DNA: TGTGCCAGCAGTTACCTAGCGGGGGCGCAAGGTACGCAGTATTTT.

The chain joins TRBV10-3 to TRBJ2-5; 8 bases match TRBD1. Germline-derived CDR1 and CDR2 are ENHRY and SYGVKD. The V segment lost 3 bases and the J segment 4 bases; nucleotides outside the gene matches: 7. This CDR3 comprises 15 residues. This chain's CDR3 is CAISDRDRLAETQYF. The CDR3 region has the DNA TGTGCCATCAGTGACCGGGACAGGTTGGCAGAGACCCAGTACTTC.

This clone was recorded a few times. This CDR3 is CASRSSGGYQETQYF. For the CDR3, the DNA is TGTGCCAGCCGATCCAGCGGGGGGTACCAAGAGACCCAGTACTTC. The chain uses TRBV6-5 and TRBJ2-5; 9 positions agree with TRBD2. The CDR3 is 15 amino acids. Trimming took 8 bases from V and 0 from J; bases not matched to a gene: 7. Per the germline V gene, CDR1 is MNHEY and CDR2 is SVGAGI.

The chain has TRBV28 and TRBJ1-5; no clear D gene. Deletions cut 7 bases from V and 1 base from J, with 5 bases between. CDR1 and CDR2 from the germline V gene are MDHEN and SYDVKM. The CDR3 runs 12 residues. The CDR3 coding sequence is TGTGCCAGCACACAAAGCAATCAGCCCCAGCATTTT. It codes for CASTQSNQPQHF.

The chain links TRBV5-1 to TRBJ2-3, with D maybe TRBD2 (6 bases). CDR3 size: 14 residues. Germline CDR1 is SGHRS and CDR2 is YFSETQ. The V gene lost 4 bases and the J gene lost 3 bases, with 12 bases spanning the gap. CDR3 sequence: CASSRGDLTDTQYF. The CDR3 region has the DNA TGCGCCAGCAGCCGCGGGGACCTTACAGATACGCAGTATTTT.

This clone occurred a few times. The J gene is TRBJ2-5, the V gene TRBV10-3; D ambiguous. Trimming stripped 3 bases from V and 4 bases from J, with 12 bases between. This CDR3 is built from 14 residues. Per germline, CDR1 ENHRY and CDR2 SYGVKD. CDR3 in amino acids: CAISDSRKGETQYF. Here the CDR3 DNA reads TGTGCCATCAGTGACTCACGGAAGGGAGAGACCCAGTACTTC.

This clone was found a few times. The chain combines TRBV7-9 with TRBJ2-2; possible D gene TRBD2, 5 bases. Germline CDR1 reads SEHNR; CDR2 reads FQNEAQ (reference sequence). This CDR3 is built from 14 residues. Trimming pared 5 bases from V and 6 bases from J, leaving 13 bases between. The CDR3, as DNA: TGTGCCAGCAGCAAAGAGATCGGGGCCGGGGAGCTGTTTTTT. Encoded protein: CASSKEIGAGELFF.

J is TRBJ1-5 and V is TRBV7-8, with a weak D call TRBD1 (6 bases). CDR1 and CDR2 from the germline V gene are SGHVS and FQNEAQ. This CDR3 is built from 15 residues. V was trimmed by 5 bases and J by 2 bases, leaving 13 bases between them. The CDR3 here is CASSPGSGGNQPQHF. Here the CDR3 DNA reads TGTGCCAGCAGCCCCGGGTCAGGGGGCAATCAGCCCCAGCATTTT.

This chain links TRBV30 with TRBJ2-3; maybe TRBD2 (6 bases). The V end was cut by 0 bases, the J end by 4 bases, with 11 bases between. Germline CDR1 is GTSNPN and CDR2 is SVGIG (reference sequence). There are 14 residues in the CDR3. This chain's CDR3 is CAWSVLAVADTQYF. CDR3 nucleotide sequence: TGTGCCTGGAGTGTACTAGCCGTAGCAGATACGCAGTATTTT.

The rearrangement joins TRBV7-9 to TRBJ1-1; 7 nucleotides match TRBD1. V was clipped by 11 bases and J by 0 bases; unmatched bases: 9. CDR1 SEHNR and CDR2 FQNEAQ come from the germline V gene (reference sequence). CDR3 length: 14 residues. The CDR3 loop is CAGGTAKVNTEAFF. CDR3 bases: TGTGCCGGTGGGACAGCTAAAGTGAACACTGAAGCTTTCTTT. The complete variable domain, with remaining parts taken from reference TRBV7-9 and TRBJ1-1, reads DTGVSQNPRHKITKRGQNVTFRCDPISEHNRLYWYRQTLGQGPEFLTYFQNEAQLEKSRLLSDRFSAERPKGSFSTLEIQRTEQGDSAMYLCAGGTAKVNTEAFFGQGTRLTVV.

This clone was found once. The genes are TRBV14 and TRBJ2-7; 14 nucleotides match TRBD2. Trimming removed 4 bases from V and 2 bases from J; junction bases left unmatched: 4. This CDR3 spans 16 amino acids. From germline, CDR1 is SGHDN and CDR2 FVKESK. This CDR3 is CASSPGTSGRPYEQYF. Written as DNA, the CDR3 is TGTGCCAGCAGCCCGGGGACTAGCGGGAGACCCTACGAGCAGTACTTC. Filled out from reference TRBV14 and TRBJ2-7, the complete variable domain reads EAGVTQFPSHSVIEKGQTVTLRCDPISGHDNLYWYRRVMGKEIKFLLHFVKESKQDESGMPNNRFLAERTGGTYSTLKVQPAELEDSGVYFCASSPGTSGRPYEQYFGPGTRLTVT.

The V gene is TRBV19, the J gene TRBJ1-2; D remains ambiguous. Trimming removed 0 bases at V and 8 bases at J, with 7 bases between. CDR3 length: 12 residues. Germline CDR1 LNHDA, CDR2 SQIVND (reference sequence). The CDR3 nucleotides are TGTGCCAGTAGTATAGAAGGACGCGGCTACACCTTC. This translates into CASSIEGRGYTF.

The genes are TRBV7-8 and TRBJ2-7; the match to TRBD1 covers 8 bases. CDR1 is SGHVS and CDR2 is FQNEAQ in the germline V gene. After removal of 5 bases from V and 2 bases from J, the junction contained 2 bases not matched to a gene. The CDR3 runs to 13 residues. CDR3 coding DNA: TGTGCCAGCAGCGAGGACAGGGCCTACGAGCAGTACTTC. Translating gives CASSEDRAYEQYF.

This clone was found a few times. The chain recombines TRBV6-1 with TRBJ2-7; TRBD1 aligns across 7 bases. The CDR3 runs to 14 residues. Germline V lookup: CDR1 MNHNS, CDR2 SASEGT. Trimming at V came to 5 bases and at J to 5 bases, leaving 9 bases not matched to a gene. The CDR3 coding sequence is TGTGCCAGCAGTCGCACCCGGGACAGCCACGAGCAGTACTTC. Its protein is CASSRTRDSHEQYF.

This chain links TRBV30 with TRBJ2-1; D unresolved. V was trimmed by 0 bases and J by 0 bases, leaving 6 bases between them. This CDR3 has 14 residues. Germline CDR1 is GTSNPN and CDR2 is SVGIG (reference sequence). The CDR3 region has the DNA TGTGCCTGGAGTGTAAGCCGCTCCTACAATGAGCAGTTCTTC. It is translated as CAWSVSRSYNEQFF. The variable domain in full, completed from reference TRBV30 and TRBJ2-1, reads SQTIHQWPATLVQPVGSPLSLECTVEGTSNPNLYWYRQAAGRGLQLLFYSVGIGQISSEVPQNLSASRPQDRQFILSSKKLLLSDSGFYLCAWSVSRSYNEQFFGPGTRLTVL.

V is TRBV18 and J is TRBJ2-7; 7 nucleotides match TRBD1. The CDR3 spans 12 residues. Trimming took 5 bases from V and 5 from J; bases not matched to a gene: 3. The V gene's germline CDR1 is KGHSH and CDR2 LQKENI. CDR3 amino acids: CASSAQGDEQYF. CDR3 DNA sequence: TGTGCCAGCTCAGCCCAGGGGGACGAGCAGTACTTC.

The chain carries TRBV7-9 and TRBJ2-1; TRBD2 aligns across 8 bases. This CDR3 region has 16 residues. V dropped 4 bases and J dropped 5; count of bases not matched to a gene: 10. Germline V gives CDR1 SEHNR, CDR2 FQNEAQ (reference sequence). CDR3 region: CASSSKFGTSDNEQFF. The CDR3 nucleotides are TGTGCCAGCAGCTCAAAATTTGGGACTAGTGACAATGAGCAGTTCTTC.

The rearrangement joins TRBV20-1 to TRBJ2-7; D is uncertain. From germline, CDR1 is DFQATT and CDR2 SNEGSKA (reference sequence). This CDR3 is built from 11 residues. Trimming shortened V by 3 bases and J by 7 bases, and 10 bases separated the two germline ends. This chain's CDR3 is CSASPLGEQYF. Here the CDR3 DNA reads TGCAGTGCTAGTCCCCTGGGGGAGCAGTACTTC.

The chain has TRBV5-1 and TRBJ1-5; 7 nucleotides match TRBD1. V dropped 5 bases and J dropped 7; count of bases not matched to a gene: 6. CDR3 length equals 13 residues. The germline gives CDR1 SGHRS, CDR2 YFSETQ. The CDR3 reads CASRTGPEQPQHF. The CDR3 DNA reads TGCGCCAGCAGGACAGGGCCGGAACAGCCCCAGCATTTT.

This clone turned up a few times. This chain links TRBV7-6 with TRBJ1-2; the match to TRBD1 covers 7 bases. Germline values: CDR1 SGHVS, CDR2 FNYEAQ. The length of the CDR3 is 13 residues. Trimming took 3 bases from V and 7 from J; bases not matched to a gene: 5. The CDR3 is CASSFEGAGGYTF. CDR3 nucleotides: TGTGCCAGCAGCTTTGAGGGGGCTGGTGGCTACACCTTC.

The chain is built from TRBV7-2 and TRBJ1-6; D is unclear. The CDR3 totals 12 residues. Germline V gene lookup returns CDR1 SGHTA and CDR2 FQGNSA. Trimming took off 5 bases at V and 9 bases at J, with 8 bases between the two ends. CDR3: CASSTLGSPLHF. CDR3 sequence (DNA): TGTGCCAGCAGCACCTTGGGTTCACCCCTCCACTTT.

Only a few counts were recorded for this clone. This rearrangement joins TRBV5-1 to TRBJ2-3; 8 bases are shared with TRBD1. Looked up from germline, CDR1 is SGHRS and CDR2 is YFSETQ. After removal of 5 bases from V and 0 bases from J, the junction contained 5 bases not matched to a gene. There are 15 residues in the CDR3. The CDR3 DNA sequence: TGCGCCAGCAGACCGGGACAGGCTAGCACAGATACGCAGTATTTT. Amino acid sequence: CASRPGQASTDTQYF.

This chain links TRBV7-2 with TRBJ2-1; D possibly matches TRBD1 or TRBD2 (5 bases each). The germline V and J ends were trimmed by 1 base and 2 bases, with 9 bases remaining between them. The CDR3 spans 15 residues. Germline CDR1 SGHTA, CDR2 FQGNSA. CDR3 DNA: TGTGCCAGCAGCTTAGAGGGACGCACCTACAATGAGCAGTTCTTC. It specifies CASSLEGRTYNEQFF.

This clone appeared a few times. The rearrangement uses TRBV5-1 and TRBJ1-6; weak D call: TRBD1 (6 bases). The germline V gene encodes CDR1 SGHRS and CDR2 YFSETQ. Trimming took 4 bases from V and 7 from J, leaving 12 bases between them. This CDR3 has 14 residues. CDR3 nucleotides: TGCGCCAGCAGCCGTGAACAGGGAAATTCACCCCTCCACTTT. Amino acids: CASSREQGNSPLHF. The full variable domain, in which reference TRBV5-1 and TRBJ1-6 provide the parts outside the CDR3, is KAGVTQTPRYLIKTRGQQVTLSCSPISGHRSVSWYQQTPGQGLQFLFEYFSETQRNKGNFPGRFSGRQFSNSRSEMNVSTLELGDSALYLCASSREQGNSPLHFGNGTRLTVT.

The chain employs TRBV19 and TRBJ2-5; TRBD1 is a possible D gene (6 bases). Germline lookup yields CDR1 LNHDA and CDR2 SQIVND (reference sequence). V gave up 8 bases and J gave up 5 bases, with 9 bases separating them. This CDR3 is built from 11 residues. The CDR3, as DNA: TGTGCCAGTTCTCAGGGGGAGACCCAGTACTTC. Its translation is CASSQGETQYF.

The rearrangement joins TRBV6-5 to TRBJ2-1, with 10 bases fitting TRBD2. Looked up from germline, CDR1 is MNHEY and CDR2 is SVGAGI. This CDR3 comprises 16 residues. With 0 bases clipped from V and 6 bases from J, the junction kept 5 bases outside the gene matches. The CDR3 loop reads CASSYSLAGAGNEQFF. CDR3 bases: TGTGCCAGCAGTTACTCCCTAGCGGGAGCGGGCAATGAGCAGTTCTTC.